These T cell receptor beta chains were read from a single sample in a study of regulatory T cells in long-lasting Graves disease. TCRdb analysed the multiplex PCR reads with MiXCR anew, one entry per CDR3 protein. This sample has 390,000 or so distinct CDR3 sequences, with roughly 24% found just once. The starting material was peripheral blood mononuclear cells (PBMCs), obtained when the disease was refractory, from a patient treated with antithyroid drugs. These receptors originate from a woman aged 40 to 50 with Graves disease. Each CDR3 is given with its conserved first and last residue. D genes are given only for firm matches. Only part of the rows carry a size: once, few, many, or a class if the clone is expanded.

J | D | size | V | length | CDR3 | DNA
TRBJ2-6 | NA | NA | TRBV7-2 | 16 | CASSLATGTGANVLTF | TGTGCCAGCAGCTTAGCGACGGGGACTGGGGCCAACGTCCTGACTTTC
TRBJ2-3 | NA | few | TRBV24-1 | 14 | CATSDPHTADTQYF | TGTGCCACCAGTGATCCCCATACGGCAGATACGCAGTATTTT
TRBJ2-3 | NA | NA | TRBV27 | 16 | CASSLERRSVWDTQYF | TGTGCCAGCAGTTTAGAAAGACGGTCCGTGTGGGATACGCAGTATTTT
TRBJ2-7 | NA | many | TRBV11-2 | 15 | CASSLVGKYKNEQYF | TGTGCCAGCAGCTTAGTAGGCAAGTATAAGAACGAGCAGTACTTC
TRBJ2-1 | NA | few | TRBV2 | 15 | CASSVAGSTYNEQFF | TGTGCCAGCAGTGTGGCCGGGAGTACCTACAATGAGCAGTTCTTC
TRBJ2-1 | NA | NA | TRBV11-1 | 15 | CASSLYVGSYNEQFF | TGTGCCAGCAGCCTTTACGTCGGGTCCTACAATGAGCAGTTCTTC
TRBJ2-7 | NA | few | TRBV9 | 15 | CASSVTPGTQGEQYF | TGTGCCAGCAGCGTGACGCCCGGGACCCAAGGCGAGCAGTACTTC
TRBJ1-2 | NA | many | TRBV28 | 18 | CASSHNPGPDAGEEGYTF | TGTGCCAGCAGCCATAACCCAGGACCTGACGCGGGTGAGGAGGGCTACACCTTC
TRBJ2-7 | TRBD2 | NA | TRBV28 | 16 | CASSSSGRAWYGEQYF | TGTGCCAGCAGTTCTAGCGGGAGGGCCTGGTATGGCGAGCAGTACTTC
TRBJ2-7 | NA | many | TRBV20-1 | 14 | CSARGRREPYEQYF | TGCAGTGCCCGAGGGCGCAGGGAACCCTACGAGCAGTACTTC
TRBJ1-5 | NA | few | TRBV20-1 | 13 | CSAPTVSNQPQHF | TGCAGTGCCCCGACGGTTAGCAATCAGCCCCAGCATTTT
TRBJ1-2 | TRBD1 | NA | TRBV28 | 15 | CASSLRRRDRVGYTF | TGTGCCAGCAGTTTACGACGCAGGGACAGGGTTGGCTACACCTTC
TRBJ2-7 | TRBD2 | many | TRBV20-1 | 14 | CSARGTSARGEQYF | TGCAGTGCTCGAGGGACTAGCGCTAGGGGCGAGCAGTACTTC
TRBJ2-1 | NA | few | TRBV20-1 | 14 | CSAELNRGANEQFF | TGCAGTGCCGAATTAAACCGAGGGGCCAATGAGCAGTTCTTC
TRBJ1-1 | NA | many | TRBV10-3 | 13 | CAICNRERDEAFF | TGTGCCATCTGCAACAGGGAGCGCGATGAAGCTTTCTTT
TRBJ2-7 | TRBD2 | few | TRBV13 | 16 | CASSPRTSGPPYEQYF | TGTGCCAGCAGCCCTCGGACTAGCGGGCCACCCTACGAGCAGTACTTC
TRBJ2-2 | TRBD1 | many | TRBV7-8 | 20 | CASSPPSGTGRRLRTGELFF | TGTGCCAGCAGCCCGCCTTCCGGGACAGGGAGGAGGCTGAGGACCGGGGAGCTGTTTTTT
TRBJ1-1 | NA | NA | TRBV7-9 | 15 | CASSFPFRRDTEAFF | TGTGCCAGCAGCTTCCCCTTCAGGCGGGACACTGAAGCTTTCTTT
TRBJ2-2 | NA | many | TRBV5-5 | 15 | CASSLTTVVSGELFF | TGTGCCAGCAGCTTGACCACGGTAGTGTCCGGGGAGCTGTTTTTT
TRBJ2-1 | NA | few | TRBV15 | 16 | CATSRVKQGFDNEQFF | TGTGCCACCAGCAGAGTGAAACAGGGTTTCGACAATGAGCAGTTCTTC
TRBJ1-2 | NA | many | TRBV27 | 11 | CASSGGYGYTF | TGTGCCAGCAGTGGAGGATATGGCTACACCTTC
TRBJ1-4 | TRBD1 | many | TRBV20-1 | 15 | CSASETGTANEKLFF | TGCAGTGCTAGTGAAACCGGGACAGCAAATGAAAAACTGTTTTTT
TRBJ2-7 | NA | many | TRBV7-3 | 13 | CASSLSGTSEQYF | TGTGCCAGCAGCCTCAGCGGGACATCCGAGCAGTACTTC
TRBJ2-1 | NA | NA | TRBV7-9 | 14 | CATNGAASYNEQFF | TGTGCCACTAACGGGGCTGCCTCCTACAATGAGCAGTTCTTC
TRBJ2-7 | NA | NA | TRBV7-9 | 14 | CASSGRVRNYEQYF | TGTGCCAGCAGCGGGCGGGTCAGAAACTACGAGCAGTACTTC
TRBJ2-7 | TRBD2 | NA | TRBV5-1 | 15 | CASWNGREWNQEQYF | TGCGCCAGCTGGAACGGGCGGGAGTGGAATCAGGAGCAGTACTTC
TRBJ2-2 | NA | NA | TRBV24-1 | 13 | CATSDLDTGELFF | TGTGCCACCAGTGATTTGGACACCGGGGAGCTGTTTTTT
TRBJ2-1 | TRBD1 | once | TRBV2 | 15 | CASSFARTGFNEQFF | TGTGCCAGCAGTTTCGCTCGGACAGGGTTCAATGAGCAGTTCTTC
TRBJ1-4 | NA | many | TRBV28 | 15 | CASSGSDATNEKLFF | TGTGCCAGCAGTGGATCAGATGCAACTAATGAAAAACTGTTTTTT
TRBJ1-1 | NA | many | TRBV7-9 | 14 | CASSFGQENTEAFF | TGTGCCAGCAGCTTTGGCCAGGAGAACACTGAAGCTTTCTTT
TRBJ1-2 | NA | NA | TRBV3-1 | 13 | CASSQGQTYGYTF | TGTGCCAGCAGCCAAGGGCAGACCTATGGCTACACCTTC
TRBJ2-2 | NA | NA | TRBV2 | 19 | CASSLPKRGAGSNTGELFF | TGTGCCAGCAGTCTACCTAAACGGGGGGCGGGATCGAACACCGGGGAGCTGTTTTTT
TRBJ2-7 | TRBD1 | many | TRBV20-1 | 14 | CSAIWDRDPYEQYF | TGCAGTGCTATTTGGGACAGGGACCCCTACGAGCAGTACTTC
TRBJ2-4 | TRBD1 | few | TRBV10-2 | 13 | CASGTGLENIQYF | TGCGCCAGTGGGACAGGGTTGGAAAACATTCAGTACTTC
TRBJ2-1 | TRBD1 | few | TRBV18 | 15 | CASSPQGARQNEQFF | TGTGCCAGCTCACCACAGGGGGCAAGGCAGAATGAGCAGTTCTTC
TRBJ2-7 | TRBD2 | few | TRBV9 | 16 | CASSAASSGSPFEQYF | TGTGCCAGCAGCGCAGCTTCTAGCGGGAGTCCTTTCGAGCAGTACTTC
TRBJ2-7 | NA | NA | TRBV30 | 13 | CAWSVHRSYEQYF | TGTGCCTGGAGTGTACACAGGTCCTACGAGCAGTACTTC
TRBJ1-1 | NA | few | TRBV5-1 | 16 | CASSLRDSQSGTEAFF | TGCGCCAGCAGCTTAAGAGACAGCCAAAGCGGCACTGAAGCTTTCTTT
TRBJ1-5 | TRBD1 | many | TRBV12-3/TRBV12-4 | 16 | CASSLEGRGLNQPQHF | TGTGCCAGCAGTTTAGAAGGCAGGGGGTTGAATCAGCCCCAGCATTTT
TRBJ1-1 | NA | many | TRBV6-1 | 13 | CASTHGEAAEAFF | TGTGCCAGCACCCACGGGGAGGCCGCTGAAGCTTTCTTT
TRBJ2-4 | TRBD1 | NA | TRBV9 | 16 | CASSVLPDRVKNIQYF | TGTGCCAGCAGCGTACTCCCGGACAGGGTCAAAAACATTCAGTACTTC
TRBJ1-5 | NA | few | TRBV19 | 12 | CASTEPGQPQHF | TGTGCCAGTACTGAACCCGGGCAGCCCCAGCATTTT
TRBJ2-2 | TRBD1 | NA | TRBV6-4 | 14 | CASSTTGGTGELFF | TGTGCCAGCAGCACCACAGGGGGCACCGGGGAGCTGTTTTTT
TRBJ2-7 | NA | NA | TRBV7-9 | 15 | CASSLDWRASYEQYF | TGTGCCAGCAGCTTAGATTGGAGGGCCTCCTACGAGCAGTACTTC
TRBJ1-4 | NA | few | TRBV7-9 | 15 | CASSSRGTENEKLFF | TGTGCCAGCAGCTCCCGCGGGACGGAGAATGAAAAACTGTTTTTT
TRBJ2-7 | NA | once | TRBV5-6 | 13 | CASSPGSVNEQYF | TGTGCCAGCAGCCCAGGCAGTGTGAACGAGCAGTACTTC
TRBJ2-2 | NA | NA | TRBV5-1 | 14 | CASSQGQNTGELFF | TGCGCCAGCAGCCAGGGACAGAACACCGGGGAGCTGTTTTTT
TRBJ2-3 | TRBD2 | NA | TRBV7-2 | 16 | CASRRRTSGFPDTQYF | TGTGCCAGCAGACGAAGGACTAGCGGGTTCCCAGATACGCAGTATTTT
TRBJ2-7 | NA | NA | TRBV5-1 | 13 | CASSYDPIYEQYF | TGCGCCAGCAGCTACGACCCTATCTACGAGCAGTACTTC
TRBJ1-1 | NA | few | TRBV3-1 | 13 | CASSQGHSAEAFF | TGTGCCAGCAGCCAAGGACACTCGGCTGAAGCTTTCTTT
TRBJ2-1 | NA | few | TRBV28 | 16 | CASSPRGKTGNNEQFF | TGTGCCAGCAGCCCTCGTGGGAAGACGGGGAACAATGAGCAGTTCTTC
TRBJ1-6 | NA | few | TRBV7-2 | 16 | CASSPISGVGGSPLHF | TGTGCCAGCAGCCCAATCTCAGGGGTTGGCGGCTCACCCCTCCACTTT
TRBJ1-4 | NA | many | TRBV28 | 14 | CASSSDQTNEKLFF | TGTGCCAGCAGTTCTGATCAGACTAATGAAAAACTGTTTTTT
TRBJ1-1 | NA | many | TRBV30 | 10 | CAWSDTEAFF | TGTGCCTGGAGTGACACTGAAGCTTTCTTT